These 27 T cell receptor beta chains were all obtained from the same sample, sequenced in a study of beta chain features in type 1 diabetes. Since all of the isolated RNA was reverse transcribed, expressed TCRB transcripts were what got sequenced. Only in-frame clones appear in the TCRdb table, and some are missing; sequencing was by immunoSEQ multiplex PCR. The table lists 130,000 to 150,000 clones, more than 9% of them singletons, with around 1.2% in the top ten. Sequenced input: naive CD4+ T cells from blood. The receptors come from a man aged 18 to 30 in good health.

The genes are TRBV7-2 and TRBJ1-2, with 9 bases identical to TRBD1. This CDR3 region has 14 residues. V trimming: 7 bases; J trimming: 1 base; junction bases outside the gene matches: 4. From germline, CDR1 is SGHTA and CDR2 FQGNSA. The CDR3 sequence: CASTWTGVNYGYTF. The CDR3 DNA follows: TGTGCCAGCACCTGGACAGGGGTTAACTATGGCTACACCTTC.

This clone turned up a few times. This chain links TRBV5-1 with TRBJ2-5; a possible D gene is TRBD2 (6 bases). The CDR3 is made up of 14 amino acids. CDR1 is SGHRS and CDR2 is YFSETQ in the germline V gene. Trimming removed 4 bases at V and 1 base at J, with 11 bases between. CDR3 nucleotides: TGCGCCAGCAGCCCCAGGACTACCCAAGAGACCCAGTACTTC. Translating it yields CASSPRTTQETQYF.

Only a few counts were recorded for this clone. This chain uses TRBV9 with TRBJ2-2, with 10 bases matching TRBD2. Germline CDR1 is SGDLS and CDR2 is YYNGEE. The CDR3 runs 17 residues. Trimming took 0 bases from V and 4 from J; bases not matched to a gene: 6. The CDR3 DNA is TGTGCCAGCAGCGTAGACGGTAGCGGGGGGCTCACCGGGGAGCTGTTTTTT. It translates to CASSVDGSGGLTGELFF. Drawing the rest from reference TRBV9 and TRBJ2-2, the complete variable domain is DSGVTQTPKHLITATGQRVTLRCSPRSGDLSVYWYQQSLDQGLQFLIQYYNGEERAKGNILERFSAQQFPDLHSELNLSSLELGDSALYFCASSVDGSGGLTGELFFGEGSRLTVL.

This chain joins TRBV6-5 and TRBJ1-2; D might be TRBD1 (5 bases). Per germline, CDR1 MNHEY and CDR2 SVGAGI. The CDR3 is made up of 16 amino acids. V was cut by 0 bases and J by 2 bases, with 13 bases left in between. CDR3 protein: CASSYSSAGQNYGYTF. The CDR3 region has the DNA TGTGCCAGCAGTTACTCTTCGGCAGGGCAAAACTATGGCTACACCTTC.

The sample holds a few counts of this clone. V and J are TRBV21-1 and TRBJ1-2. TRBV21-1 is assigned pseudogene status. This CDR3 spans 14 amino acids. CDR3 sequence: CASSKCGSNYGYTF. The DNA of the CDR3 is TGTGCCAGCAGCAAATGCGGTTCTAACTATGGCTACACCTTC.

The chain couples TRBV7-9 to TRBJ2-2; 9 positions agree with TRBD1. J lost 4 bases, V lost 3 bases, and 3 bases had no gene match. In germline, CDR1 is SEHNR, CDR2 FQNEAQ (reference sequence). This CDR3 has 15 residues. The CDR3 sequence: CASSFETGGTGELFF. In DNA form, the CDR3 reads TGTGCCAGCAGCTTTGAGACAGGGGGCACCGGGGAGCTGTTTTTT.

Many counts were recorded for this clone. CDR3: CAWSPGHTNYGYTF. CDR3 bases: TGTGCCTGGAGTCCCGGACACACCAACTATGGCTACACCTTC. This chain joins TRBV30 and TRBJ1-2, with TRBD1 as a possible D gene (5 bases). Germline CDR1 reads GTSNPN; CDR2 reads SVGIG (reference sequence). The germline V and J ends were trimmed by 2 bases and 2 bases, with 12 bases remaining between them. The CDR3 totals 14 residues.

This clone turned up a few times. The V and J genes are TRBV2 and TRBJ2-5; D is undetermined. From germline, CDR1 is SNHLY and CDR2 FYNNEI. Trimming stripped 3 bases from V and 7 bases from J, with 6 bases between. The CDR3 has 11 residues. DNA of the CDR3: TGTGCCAGCAGTGAGCTCGGGACCCAGTACTTC. This translates into CASSELGTQYF.

The genes are TRBV5-1 and TRBJ2-7; D gene uncertain. The CDR3 totals 15 residues. Trimming removed 0 bases at V and 3 bases at J, with 13 bases between. Germline CDR1 is SGHRS and CDR2 is YFSETQ. The CDR3 DNA reads TGCGCCAGCAGCTTGGAGTCTCTTCCCGGCTACGAGCAGTACTTC. This encodes CASSLESLPGYEQYF.

As regards this clone: This specimen includes other DNA sequences encoding the same CDR3. The V and J genes are TRBV9 and TRBJ1-2; D is perhaps TRBD1 (6 bases). Germline assignment: CDR1 SGDLS and CDR2 YYNGEE. V dropped 3 bases and J dropped 2 bases, with 8 bases sitting between them. The CDR3 length is 13 residues. The CDR3 DNA sequence: TGTGCCAGCAGCGCGCAGGGGAACTATGGCTACACCTTC. This gives the protein CASSAQGNYGYTF. The full variable domain, with the rest looked up from reference TRBV9 and TRBJ1-2, is DSGVTQTPKHLITATGQRVTLRCSPRSGDLSVYWYQQSLDQGLQFLIQYYNGEERAKGNILERFSAQQFPDLHSELNLSSLELGDSALYFCASSAQGNYGYTFGSGTRLTVV.

This chain connects TRBV4-3 to TRBJ2-3, with TRBD1 as a possible D gene (5 bases). V was trimmed by 1 base and J by 5 bases, leaving 10 bases between them. This CDR3 comprises 14 residues. Germline loops: CDR1 LGHNA, CDR2 YSLEER. The DNA of the CDR3 is TGCGCCAGCAGCCAAGCCCCAGGGATAGATACGCAGTATTTT. As protein: CASSQAPGIDTQYF.

This clone was observed a few times. The chain is built from TRBV9 and TRBJ2-5; TRBD2 agrees at 10 bases. Trimming took 4 bases from V and 1 from J; bases not matched to a gene: 4. Germline CDR1 SGDLS, CDR2 YYNGEE. This CDR3 is built from 15 residues. The CDR3 region has the DNA TGTGCCAGCAGCATGAGCGGGGGGGCCCAAGAGACCCAGTACTTC. It translates to CASSMSGGAQETQYF.

The chain recombines TRBV9 with TRBJ2-1; 7 bases fit TRBD1. The junction had 9 bases not matched to a gene; V was cut back by 3 bases and J by 9 bases. Germline CDR1 is SGDLS and CDR2 is YYNGEE. This CDR3 comprises 14 residues. The CDR3 DNA sequence: TGTGCCAGCAGCGGGGACAGAATGGAAGGTGAGCAGTTCTTC. The encoded protein is CASSGDRMEGEQFF.

V and J are TRBV19 and TRBJ2-5, with TRBD1 matching over 7 bases. The germline V gene encodes CDR1 LNHDA and CDR2 SQIVND (reference sequence). V shed 3 bases, J shed 5 bases, and the junction held 6 bases outside the gene matches. CDR3 length: 14 residues. CDR3 amino acids: CASSMGTDWETQYF. The CDR3 region has the DNA TGTGCCAGTAGTATGGGGACAGATTGGGAGACCCAGTACTTC. The full variable domain, with the rest looked up from reference TRBV19 and TRBJ2-5, is DGGITQSPKYLFRKEGQNVTLSCEQNLNHDAMYWYRQDPGQGLRLIYYSQIVNDFQKGDIAEGYSVSREKKESFPLTVTSAQKNPTAFYLCASSMGTDWETQYFGPGTRLLVL.

The CDR3 coding sequence is TGCGCCAGCAGCCTGCAGACAGGTCCCTCAGTGCAGTACTTC. Its protein is CASSLQTGPSVQYF. This chain connects TRBV5-1 to TRBJ2-7; D perhaps matches TRBD1 (6 bases). CDR3 size: 14 residues. Germline CDR1 SGHRS, CDR2 YFSETQ. Trimming took off 4 bases at V and 9 bases at J, with 20 bases between the two ends.

This clone was seen more than once but under ten times. The chain has TRBV4-2 and TRBJ1-3, with TRBD1 as a possible D gene (5 bases). Per the germline V gene, CDR1 is LGHNA and CDR2 is YNFKEQ. The CDR3 has 16 amino acids. V lost 1 base, J lost 4 bases, and 14 bases lay in between. The DNA for the CDR3 is TGTGCCAGCAGCCAAGGAGAGGCAGGGTTCGGAAACACCATATATTTT. It is translated as CASSQGEAGFGNTIYF.

This clone occurred a few times. CDR3 in amino acids: CASSSIGTGGETQYF. CDR3 nucleotide sequence: TGTGCCAGCAGCTCCATCGGGACAGGGGGAGAGACCCAGTACTTC. The chain joins TRBV7-9 to TRBJ2-5; 11 nucleotides agree with TRBD1. After removal of 4 bases from V and 4 bases from J, the junction contained 5 bases not matched to a gene. This CDR3 spans 15 amino acids. CDR1 and CDR2 from the germline V gene are SEHNR and FQNEAQ (reference sequence).

This clone was counted between two and nine times. The rearrangement links TRBV11-2 to TRBJ2-3, with TRBD1 as a possible D gene (5 bases). CDR3 length: 14 residues. CDR1 is SGHAT, CDR2 FQNNGV, per germline. V shed 5 bases and J shed 0 bases, with 9 bases lying between them. The DNA for the CDR3 is TGTGCCAGCAGCGTGCAGGGAAGCACAGATACGCAGTATTTT. The encoded protein is CASSVQGSTDTQYF.

This clone was found many times. The rearrangement links TRBV5-4 to TRBJ2-2; D not resolved. Germline lookup yields CDR1 SGHNT and CDR2 YYREEE (reference sequence). Between the trimmed V and J ends, which lost 3 bases and 4 bases, there was a span of 7 bases. The CDR3 is 13 residues long. CDR3 loop: CASSSDITGELFF. The DNA of the CDR3 is TGTGCCAGCAGCTCAGACATCACCGGGGAGCTGTTTTTT.

This chain links TRBV6-5 with TRBJ1-5, with unresolved D. From germline, CDR1 is MNHEY and CDR2 SVGAGI. Deletions cut 2 bases from V and 7 bases from J, with 12 bases between. This CDR3 comprises 14 residues. The DNA for the CDR3 is TGTGCCAGCAGTTACGCAGGCCCACGCCAGCCCCAGCATTTT. This encodes CASSYAGPRQPQHF.

The table lists this clone with many counts. The chain joins TRBV13 to TRBJ1-2, with D unclear. Per the germline V gene, CDR1 is PRHDT and CDR2 is FYEKMQ (reference sequence). Trimming removed 9 bases at V and 9 bases at J, with 17 bases between. The CDR3 length is 12 residues. The CDR3 nucleotides read TGTGCCAGTAGGCAGAAGGAGAGGAGCTACACCTTC. Its translation is CASRQKERSYTF.

This clone has just a few counts. This chain's CDR3 is CASSNRGQNSPLHF. CDR3 nucleotide sequence: TGTGCCAGTAGTAACAGGGGGCAGAATTCACCCCTCCACTTT. The chain has TRBV19 and TRBJ1-6; TRBD1 aligns across 9 bases. Trimming at V came to 4 bases and at J to 7 bases, leaving 2 bases not matched to a gene. CDR3 length equals 14 residues. In germline, CDR1 is LNHDA, CDR2 SQIVND (reference sequence).

This clone was seen a handful of times. The gene calls are TRBV29-1 and TRBJ2-7, with D tentatively TRBD1 (6 bases). Germline CDR1 SQVTM, CDR2 ANQGSEA. V was clipped by 2 bases and J by 7 bases, with 15 bases between them. There are 13 residues in the CDR3. The chain's CDR3 is CSVEHDLTGEQYF. The CDR3 nucleotides are TGCAGCGTTGAACACGACCTTACAGGGGAGCAGTACTTC.

This clone was seen ten or more times. V usage is TRBV29-1 and J usage is TRBJ2-7; 11 bases are a match to TRBD1. The V segment lost 7 bases and the J segment 6 bases; nucleotides outside the gene matches: 5. The germline gives CDR1 SQVTM, CDR2 ANQGSEA. This CDR3 region has 12 residues. Here the CDR3 reads CSGGQGASEQYF. Written as DNA, the CDR3 is TGCAGCGGTGGACAGGGGGCTAGCGAGCAGTACTTC.

This sequence joins TRBV6-1 and TRBJ1-2; D is unresolved. This CDR3 comprises 12 residues. The germline V and J ends were trimmed by 6 bases and 4 bases, with 9 bases remaining between them. Germline CDR1 MNHNS, CDR2 SASEGT. CDR3 loop: CASRSGSYGYTF. CDR3 in DNA: TGTGCCAGCAGATCCGGGAGCTATGGCTACACCTTC.

A few counts support this clone. This specimen includes other DNA sequences encoding the same CDR3. V and J are TRBV7-2 and TRBJ1-5; D possibly corresponds to TRBD1 (5 bases). CDR1 and CDR2 (germline): SGHTA, FQGNSA. The CDR3 is 12 amino acids. The germline V and J ends were trimmed by 5 bases and 7 bases, with 9 bases remaining between them. CDR3 in amino acids: CASSPRGQPQHF. Here the CDR3 DNA reads TGTGCCAGCAGCCCCCGGGGGCAGCCCCAGCATTTT.

This clone has only a few counts. This chain links TRBV6-5 with TRBJ1-4; D may be TRBD1 (5 bases). Trimming removed 2 bases at V and 8 bases at J, with 15 bases between. CDR3 length: 15 amino acids. Germline CDR1 and CDR2: MNHEY and SVGAGI. In DNA, the CDR3 is TGTGCCAGCAGTTACGTTGGCCAGGGAGGCGAAAAACTGTTTTTT. It specifies CASSYVGQGGEKLFF.